This TCR beta chain was obtained from a study of metastatic and nonmetastatic thyroid tumors. MiXCR reprocessed the PCR reads for TCRdb. The table lists 35,000 to 45,000 clones, 25% to 30% of them singletons. Germline V gene data show CDR1 as MNHNS and CDR2 as SASEGT. V shed 2 bases and J 1 base; nucleotides not matched to a gene: 4. The CDR3 covers 15 residues. No patient received treatment before thyroid surgery. Input material: blood. The chain joins TRBV6-1 to TRBJ1-2, with 7 bases that match TRBD1. This sequence was found in a male donor with papillary thyroid cancer or a benign thyroid nodule (not recorded which). Some clones in this sample may be carry-over from other donors' samples. CDR3 amino acids: CASSERGQDNYGYTF. The CDR3 bases are TGTGCCAGCAGTGAAAGGGGGCAGGATAACTATGGCTACACCTTC.